This record concerns one T cell receptor beta chain sequence. The antigen is not known. This specimen belongs to a study of shared clonotypes between healthy human individuals. General study findings and limits: Sharing across four donors was highest in naive CD4 (about 5%) and lowest in memory CD8 (roughly 0.4%).

Under the authors' procedure: Junction-only sequences produced by ImmunoSEQ had no quality scores, so filtering differed. Assay used: immunoSEQ multiplex PCR; TCRdb lists only in-frame clones, some missing. The V and J calls and clone size come from that table; D and trimming were worked out from the DNA. The data contain some 2.3 million clones, 85% to 95% of them singletons. The V gene end was trimmed by 3 bases and the J gene end by 0 bases; junction bases not matched to a gene: 11. The CDR3 has 17 amino acids. Germline values: CDR1 SGHDN, CDR2 FVKESK. Adult Caucasians living in Nashville, Tennessee made up all of the donors.

Sequenced material: naive CD4+ T cells from PBMCs. Described subset: CD45RA+ positively selected. This chain connects TRBV14 to TRBJ2-7, with 7 nucleotides matching TRBD2. The receptor was isolated from a young man in good health. Some clones in this sample may be carry-over from other donors' samples. The chain's CDR3 is CASSHLGRGQSSYEQYF. Here the CDR3 DNA reads TGTGCCAGCAGCCATCTGGGGAGGGGCCAAAGCTCCTACGAGCAGTACTTC.